This is a list of T cell receptor beta chains from one sample in a study of cytomegalovirus exposure and HLA in healthy donors. The table came from immunoSEQ multiplex PCR; TCRdb's copy has only in-frame clones and leaves some out. This listing includes about 58,000 clones. The sequenced sample was PBMCs. Every receptor here comes from a male donor in good health and CMV-seronegative. Both conserved end residues are part of each CDR3.

v_call cdr3_aa
TRBV28 CASSPGGTEAFF
TRBV5-1 CASSSLAGSGDLSYEQYF
TRBV2 CASSEGRGPRNEKLFF
TRBV9 CASSVGTPTDTQYF
TRBV7-9 CASSVGVGRGKYDEQFF
TRBV6-5 CASGLAGVYEQYF
TRBV6-5 CASSAPDRVNEQFF
TRBV14 CASSQDRGGSYTF
TRBV25-1 CASSRDEKLFF
TRBV7-9 CASSRDTGGGYEQYF
TRBV11-3 CASSSGQPQDTQYF